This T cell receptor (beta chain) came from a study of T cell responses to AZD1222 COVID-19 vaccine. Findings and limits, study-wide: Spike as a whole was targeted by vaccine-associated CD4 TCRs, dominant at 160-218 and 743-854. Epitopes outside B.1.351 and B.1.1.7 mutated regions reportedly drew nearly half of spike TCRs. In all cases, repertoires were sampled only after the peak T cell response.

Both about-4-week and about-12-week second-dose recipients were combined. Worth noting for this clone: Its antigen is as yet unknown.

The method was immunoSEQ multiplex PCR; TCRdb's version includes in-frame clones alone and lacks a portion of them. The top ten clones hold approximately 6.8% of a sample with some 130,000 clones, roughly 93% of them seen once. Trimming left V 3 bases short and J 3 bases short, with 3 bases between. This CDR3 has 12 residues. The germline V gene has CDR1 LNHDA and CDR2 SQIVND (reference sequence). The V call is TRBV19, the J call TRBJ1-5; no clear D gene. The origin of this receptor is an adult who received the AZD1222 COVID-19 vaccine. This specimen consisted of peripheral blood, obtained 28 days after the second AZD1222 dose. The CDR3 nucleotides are TGTGCCAGTAGTATCCTCAATCAGCCCCAGCATTTT. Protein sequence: CASSILNQPQHF.